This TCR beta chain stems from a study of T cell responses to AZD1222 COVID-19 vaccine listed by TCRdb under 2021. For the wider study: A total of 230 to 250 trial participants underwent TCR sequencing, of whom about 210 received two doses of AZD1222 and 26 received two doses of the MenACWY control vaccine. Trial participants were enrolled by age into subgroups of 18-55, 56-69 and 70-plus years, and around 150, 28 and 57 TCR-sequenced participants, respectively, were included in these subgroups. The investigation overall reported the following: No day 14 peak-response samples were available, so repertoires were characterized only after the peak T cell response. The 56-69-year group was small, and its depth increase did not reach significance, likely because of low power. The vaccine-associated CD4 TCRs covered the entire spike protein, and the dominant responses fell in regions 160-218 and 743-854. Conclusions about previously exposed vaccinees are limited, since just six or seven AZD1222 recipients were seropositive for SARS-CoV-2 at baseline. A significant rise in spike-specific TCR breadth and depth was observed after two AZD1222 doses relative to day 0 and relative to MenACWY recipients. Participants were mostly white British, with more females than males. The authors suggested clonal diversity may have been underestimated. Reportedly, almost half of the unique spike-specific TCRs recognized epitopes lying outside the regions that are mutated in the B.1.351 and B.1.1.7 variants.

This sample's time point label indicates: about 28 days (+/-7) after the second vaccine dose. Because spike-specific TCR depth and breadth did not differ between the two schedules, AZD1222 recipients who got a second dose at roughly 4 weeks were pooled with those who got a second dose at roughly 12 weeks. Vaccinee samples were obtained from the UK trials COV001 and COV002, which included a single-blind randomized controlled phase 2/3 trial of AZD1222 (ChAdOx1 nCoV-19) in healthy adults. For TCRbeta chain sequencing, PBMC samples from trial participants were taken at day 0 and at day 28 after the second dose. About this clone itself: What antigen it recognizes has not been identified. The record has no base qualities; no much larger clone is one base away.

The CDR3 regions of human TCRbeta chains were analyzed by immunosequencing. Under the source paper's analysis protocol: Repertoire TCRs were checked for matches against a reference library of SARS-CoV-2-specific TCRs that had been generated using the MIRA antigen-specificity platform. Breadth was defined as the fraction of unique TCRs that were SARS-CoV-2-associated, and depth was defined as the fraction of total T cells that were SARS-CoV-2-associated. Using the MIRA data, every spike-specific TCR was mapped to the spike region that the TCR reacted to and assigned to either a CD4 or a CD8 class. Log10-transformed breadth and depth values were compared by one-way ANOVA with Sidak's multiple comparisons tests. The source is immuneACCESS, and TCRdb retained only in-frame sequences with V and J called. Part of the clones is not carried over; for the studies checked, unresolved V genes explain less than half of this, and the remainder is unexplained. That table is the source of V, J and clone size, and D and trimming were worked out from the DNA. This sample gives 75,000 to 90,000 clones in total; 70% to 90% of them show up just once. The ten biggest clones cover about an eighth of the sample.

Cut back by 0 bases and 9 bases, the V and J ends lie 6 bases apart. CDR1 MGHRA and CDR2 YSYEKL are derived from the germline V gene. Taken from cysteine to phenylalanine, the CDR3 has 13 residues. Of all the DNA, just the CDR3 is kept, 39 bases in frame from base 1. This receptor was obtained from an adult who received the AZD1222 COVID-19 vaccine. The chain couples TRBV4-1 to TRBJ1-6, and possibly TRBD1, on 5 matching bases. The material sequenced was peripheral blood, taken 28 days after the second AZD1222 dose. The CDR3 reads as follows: CASSQDGASPLHF. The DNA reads TGCGCCAGCAGCCAAGATGGGGCTTCACCCCTCCACTTT.